Below are 17 T cell receptor beta chains sequenced from a single sample in a study of T cells in Graves' hyperthyroidism and ophthalmopathy. RNA transcripts provided the source from which TCR beta CDR3 regions were amplified. Using the HTBI primer set, a first-round RT-PCR was run on the TCR CDR3. TCRdb processed the multiplex PCR reads anew with MiXCR; each CDR3 protein has one entry. Among 660,000 or so distinct CDR3 sequences listed, less than 45% were seen once. The specimen sequenced was peripheral blood or thyroid tissue (not recorded which). These receptors originate from an adult man with Graves' disease, either hyperthyroidism or ophthalmopathy (not recorded which).

This clonotype occurred many times. CDR3: CASSGNYEQYF. DNA of the CDR3: TGTGCCAGCAGTGGGAATTACGAGCAGTACTTC. V gene TRBV7-9 combines with J gene TRBJ2-7; D unresolved. This CDR3 is 11 amino acids long. The V and J ends lost 6 bases and 4 bases respectively, with 7 bases between them. Germline-derived CDR1 and CDR2 are SEHNR and FQNEAQ (reference sequence).

A word on this clonotype: Being one base from a much bigger clone, this may be a read error. V usage is TRBV7-9 and J usage is TRBJ2-5; maybe TRBD1 (5 bases). The CDR3 runs 14 residues. Between the trimmed V and J ends, which lost 5 bases and 5 bases, there was a span of 15 bases. Germline CDR1 and CDR2: SEHNR and FQNEAQ (reference sequence). The CDR3 sequence is CASSRDMGRETQYF. The CDR3 nucleotides are TGTGCCAGCAGCCGAGACATGGGGCGGGAGACCCAGTACTTC.

This clonotype has more than one count but fewer than ten. The rearrangement links TRBV12-3 or TRBV12-4 to TRBJ1-1; possible D gene TRBD1, 6 bases. The ends were cut back, 6 bases at V and 10 bases at J, with 18 bases in the middle. The CDR3 contains 13 residues. This CDR3 reads CASSPDRTLGAFF. CDR3 sequence (DNA): TGTGCCAGCAGCCCTGACAGGACTCTAGGAGCTTTCTTT.

The V call is TRBV7-9, the J call TRBJ1-5, with D unclear. The germline V and J ends were trimmed by 5 bases and 6 bases, with 11 bases remaining between them. Germline CDR1 and CDR2: SEHNR and FQNEAQ (reference sequence). The CDR3 runs 13 residues. The CDR3 is CASSQDVGQPQHF. The CDR3 region has the DNA TGTGCCAGCAGCCAAGATGTTGGTCAGCCCCAGCATTTT.

This clonotype was detected many times. The chain has TRBV25-1 and TRBJ1-4; D is possibly TRBD1 (6 bases). CDR1 MGHDK and CDR2 SYGVNS come from the germline V gene. This CDR3 contains 14 residues. V lost 4 bases to trimming and J lost 7 bases, with 13 bases between them. The CDR3 DNA follows: TGTGCCAGCAGTGCTCGCGGGGGCACTGAAAAACTGTTTTTT. Protein sequence: CASSARGGTEKLFF.

This clonotype was recorded many times. The J gene is TRBJ1-2, the V gene TRBV12-3 or TRBV12-4; 10 bases are a match to TRBD1. The CDR3 extends over 15 amino acids. V was pared by 5 bases and J by 2 bases, with 5 bases of the junction left unmatched. CDR3 sequence (DNA): TGTGCCAGCAGTCCGAGACAGGGGGCGAACTATGGCTACACCTTC. Translated: CASSPRQGANYGYTF.

Concerning this clonotype: Just one base apart from a much larger clone, this may be a read error. The chain is built from TRBV9 and TRBJ1-5; D may be TRBD1 (6 bases). The CDR3 length is 14 residues. Per the germline V gene, CDR1 is SGDLS and CDR2 is YYNGEE. Here the CDR3 reads CAGSVDGGVQPQHF. CDR3 coding DNA: TGTGCCGGCAGCGTCGACGGGGGCGTTCAGCCCCAGCATTTT.

The table lists this clonotype with a few counts. V is TRBV2 and J is TRBJ2-7; D is unresolved. CDR1 is SNHLY, CDR2 FYNNEI, per germline. V was trimmed by 1 base and J by 6 bases, leaving 7 bases between them. The CDR3 is 12 amino acids. The DNA for the CDR3 is TGTGCCAGCAGTGAAGGACGGACCGAGCAGTACTTC. Translated, it gives CASSEGRTEQYF.

A note on this clonotype: A much larger clone lies one base from this, so it may be a read error. V is TRBV5-5 and J is TRBJ2-5, with 7 bases identical to TRBD1. The CDR3 length is 14 residues. In germline, CDR1 is SGHKS, CDR2 YYEKEE (reference sequence). In DNA form, the CDR3 reads TGTGCCAGCACCCCAGGACAGGTCCAAGAGACCCAGCACTTC. Its translation: CASTPGQVQETQHF.

This clonotype occurred a few times. One end of the junction is discordant with germline, which a read error may explain. The gene calls are TRBV10-3 and TRBJ2-5; D is perhaps TRBD1 (6 bases). Germline V gene data show CDR1 as ENHRY and CDR2 as SYGVKD. This CDR3 region has 13 residues. CDR3 bases: TGTGCCAGCAGTGGGGGCCGCTGGGAGACCCAGTACTTC. Protein product: CASSGGRWETQYF.

The chain couples TRBV6-1 to TRBJ1-2; a possible D gene is TRBD1 (6 bases). This CDR3 has 16 amino acids. The germline CDR1 and CDR2 sequences are MNHNS and SASEGT. V was trimmed by 0 bases and J by 4 bases, leaving 15 bases between them. For the CDR3, the DNA is TGTGCCAGCAGTGAAGCGACAGGACCAGCTTTCTATGGCTACACCTTC. As protein: CASSEATGPAFYGYTF.

A single count supports this clonotype. The genes are TRBV18 and TRBJ1-1; D gene ambiguous. Per the germline V gene, CDR1 is KGHSH and CDR2 is LQKENI. The CDR3 consists of 15 residues. Trimming stripped 2 bases from V and 4 bases from J, with 14 bases between. The CDR3 bases are TGTGCCAGCTCACCAGAGGTCCCAACCTCCACTGAAGCTTTCTTT. The encoded protein is CASSPEVPTSTEAFF.

The chain carries TRBV25-1 and TRBJ1-2; D remains unclear. Germline lookup yields CDR1 MGHDK and CDR2 SYGVNS. The V gene lost 8 bases and the J gene lost 4 bases, with 20 bases spanning the gap. This CDR3 contains 15 residues. The CDR3 nucleotides read TGTGCCAGCTCACCCCGGGAGGGAACGTCCTATGGCTACACCTTC. Its protein is CASSPREGTSYGYTF.

The chain couples TRBV10-2 to TRBJ1-3; D ambiguous. Per the germline V gene, CDR1 is WSHSY and CDR2 is SAAADI. V was trimmed by 7 bases and J by 0 bases, leaving 7 bases between them. This CDR3 contains 13 residues. Here the CDR3 reads CASKDLSGNTIYF. CDR3 DNA sequence: TGCGCCAGCAAGGATCTCTCTGGAAACACCATATATTTT.

A word on this clonotype: Its ends do not fully match the called genes, so a read error is possible. The chain has TRBV2 and TRBJ1-2, with 8 nucleotides matching TRBD1. This CDR3 contains 16 residues. CDR1 is SNHLY, CDR2 FYNNEI, per germline. The CDR3 DNA reads TGCGCCAGCAGCACTCACGAGCGACAGGGGCAGGGTGGCTACACCTTC. This codes for CASSTHERQGQGGYTF.

The gene calls are TRBV29-1 and TRBJ1-5; D possibly corresponds to TRBD1 (6 bases). Trimming cost V 6 bases and J 5 bases, with 14 bases left between them. Germline V CDR1 and CDR2: SQVTM, ANQGSEA. This CDR3 has 13 amino acids. The CDR3 DNA reads TGCAGCGTGACGCGGGGGCCGGATCAGCCCCAGCATTTT. It translates to CSVTRGPDQPQHF.

V is TRBV7-9 and J is TRBJ1-6; D unclear. Germline-derived CDR1 and CDR2 are SEHNR and FQNEAQ (reference sequence). The CDR3 has 16 residues. Trimming took 6 bases from V and 0 from J, leaving 12 bases between them. The CDR3 bases are TGTGCCAGCAGTAAACAACAGAGCTCCTATAATTCACCCCTCCACTTT. Amino acids: CASSKQQSSYNSPLHF.